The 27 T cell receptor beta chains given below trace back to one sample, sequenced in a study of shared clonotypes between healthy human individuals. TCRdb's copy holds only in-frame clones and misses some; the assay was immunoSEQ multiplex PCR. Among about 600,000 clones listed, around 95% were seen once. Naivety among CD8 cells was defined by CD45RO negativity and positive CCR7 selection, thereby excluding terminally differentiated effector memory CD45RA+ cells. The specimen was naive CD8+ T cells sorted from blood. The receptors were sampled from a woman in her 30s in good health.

CDR3 amino acids: CASRRLAGVAGEQYF. The CDR3 bases are TGTGCCAGCCGCCGACTAGCGGGAGTCGCTGGCGAGCAGTACTTC. The J gene is TRBJ2-7, the V gene TRBV28; 12 bases match TRBD2. This CDR3 comprises 15 residues. J was trimmed by 6 bases and V by 8 bases; bases with no gene match: 11. The germline V gene has CDR1 MDHEN and CDR2 SYDVKM.

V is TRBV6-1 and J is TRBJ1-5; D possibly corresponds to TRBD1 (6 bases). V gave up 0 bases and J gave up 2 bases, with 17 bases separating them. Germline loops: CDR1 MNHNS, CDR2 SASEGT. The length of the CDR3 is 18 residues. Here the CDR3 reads CASSEAGQGIRGNQPQHF. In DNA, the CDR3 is TGTGCCAGCAGTGAAGCGGGTCAGGGGATCCGGGGCAATCAGCCCCAGCATTTT.

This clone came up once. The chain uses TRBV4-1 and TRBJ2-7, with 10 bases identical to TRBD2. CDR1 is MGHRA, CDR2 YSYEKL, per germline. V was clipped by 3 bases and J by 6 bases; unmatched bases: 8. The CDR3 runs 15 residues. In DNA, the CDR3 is TGCGCCAGCAGCCAGACGGTAGGGACTAGCGTCGAGCAGTACTTC. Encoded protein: CASSQTVGTSVEQYF.

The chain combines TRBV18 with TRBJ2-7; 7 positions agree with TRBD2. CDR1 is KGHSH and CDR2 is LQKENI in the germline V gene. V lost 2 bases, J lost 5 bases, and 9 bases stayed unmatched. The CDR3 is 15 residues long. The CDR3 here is CASSPERDFGNEQYF. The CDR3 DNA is TGTGCCAGCTCACCAGAGCGGGACTTTGGAAACGAGCAGTACTTC.

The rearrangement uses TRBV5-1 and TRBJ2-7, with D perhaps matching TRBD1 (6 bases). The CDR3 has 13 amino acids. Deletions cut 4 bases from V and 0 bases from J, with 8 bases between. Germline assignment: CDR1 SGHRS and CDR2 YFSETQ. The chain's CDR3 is CASSRTDSYEQYF. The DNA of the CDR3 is TGCGCCAGCAGCCGGACAGACTCCTACGAGCAGTACTTC.

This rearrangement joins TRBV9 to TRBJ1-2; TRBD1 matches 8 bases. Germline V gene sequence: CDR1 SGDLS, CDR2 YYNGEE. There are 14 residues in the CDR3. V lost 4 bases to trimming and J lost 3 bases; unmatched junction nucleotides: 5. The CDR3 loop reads CASSQGAGHYGYTF. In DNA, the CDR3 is TGTGCCAGCAGCCAGGGGGCAGGGCACTATGGCTACACCTTC.

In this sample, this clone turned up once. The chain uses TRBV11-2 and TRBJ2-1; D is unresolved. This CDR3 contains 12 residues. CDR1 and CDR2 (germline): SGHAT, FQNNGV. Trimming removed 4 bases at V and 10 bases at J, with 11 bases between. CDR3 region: CASSYTIGEQFF. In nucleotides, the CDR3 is TGTGCCAGCAGCTATACTATTGGGGAGCAGTTCTTC.

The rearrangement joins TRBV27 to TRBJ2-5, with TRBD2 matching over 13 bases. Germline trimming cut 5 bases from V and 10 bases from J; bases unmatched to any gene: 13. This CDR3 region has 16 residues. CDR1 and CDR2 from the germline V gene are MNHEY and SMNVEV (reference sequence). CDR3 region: CASSPGTSGALGGQYF. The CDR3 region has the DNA TGTGCCAGCAGTCCAGGGACTAGCGGGGCCCTGGGAGGCCAGTACTTC.

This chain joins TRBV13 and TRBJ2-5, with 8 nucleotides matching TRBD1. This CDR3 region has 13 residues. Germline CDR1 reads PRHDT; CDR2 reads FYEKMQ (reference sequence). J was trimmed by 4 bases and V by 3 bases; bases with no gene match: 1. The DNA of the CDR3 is TGTGCCAGCAGCTTGGACAGGGCAGAGACCCAGTACTTC. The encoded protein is CASSLDRAETQYF.

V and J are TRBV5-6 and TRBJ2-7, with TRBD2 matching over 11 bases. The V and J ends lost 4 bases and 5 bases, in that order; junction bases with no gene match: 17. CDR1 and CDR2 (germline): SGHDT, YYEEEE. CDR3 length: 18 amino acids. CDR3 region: CASSQTGWLASGRNEQYF. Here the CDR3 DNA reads TGTGCCAGCAGCCAGACGGGGTGGCTGGCTAGCGGGAGGAACGAGCAGTACTTC. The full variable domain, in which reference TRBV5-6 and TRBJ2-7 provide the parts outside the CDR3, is DAGVTQSPTHLIKTRGQQVTLRCSPKSGHDTVSWYQQALGQGPQFIFQYYEEEERQRGNFPDRFSGHQFPNYSSELNVNALLLGDSALYLCASSQTGWLASGRNEQYFGPGTRLTVT.

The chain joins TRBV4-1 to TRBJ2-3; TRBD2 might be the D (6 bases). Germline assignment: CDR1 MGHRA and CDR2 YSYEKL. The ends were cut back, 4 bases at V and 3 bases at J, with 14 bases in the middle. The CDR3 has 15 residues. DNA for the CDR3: TGCGCCAGCAGCCCCCGGGACTCCGGAACAGATACGCAGTATTTT. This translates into CASSPRDSGTDTQYF.

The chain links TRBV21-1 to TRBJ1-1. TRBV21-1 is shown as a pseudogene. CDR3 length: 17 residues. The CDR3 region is CASRRILRGVENTEAFF. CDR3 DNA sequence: TGTGCCAGCAGGAGGATTCTAAGAGGGGTAGAGAACACTGAAGCTTTCTTT.

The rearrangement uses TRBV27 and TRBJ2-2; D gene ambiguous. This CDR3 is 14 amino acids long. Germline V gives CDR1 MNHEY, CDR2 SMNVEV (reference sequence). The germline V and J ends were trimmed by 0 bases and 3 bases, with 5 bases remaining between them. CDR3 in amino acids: CASSLSAYTGELFF. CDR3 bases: TGTGCCAGCAGTTTATCAGCGTACACCGGGGAGCTGTTTTTT.

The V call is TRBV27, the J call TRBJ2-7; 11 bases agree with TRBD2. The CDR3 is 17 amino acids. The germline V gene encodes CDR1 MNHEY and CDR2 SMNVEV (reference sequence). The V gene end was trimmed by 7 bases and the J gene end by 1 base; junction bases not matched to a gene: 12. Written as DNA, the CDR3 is TGTGCCAGCACCCCAAGATGGACTAGCGGGCGTTCCTACGAGCAGTACTTC. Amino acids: CASTPRWTSGRSYEQYF.

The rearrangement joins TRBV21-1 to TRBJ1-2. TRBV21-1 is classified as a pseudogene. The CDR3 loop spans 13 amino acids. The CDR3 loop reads CASSKARGYGYTF. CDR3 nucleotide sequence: TGTGCCAGCAGCAAAGCGCGGGGCTATGGCTACACCTTC.

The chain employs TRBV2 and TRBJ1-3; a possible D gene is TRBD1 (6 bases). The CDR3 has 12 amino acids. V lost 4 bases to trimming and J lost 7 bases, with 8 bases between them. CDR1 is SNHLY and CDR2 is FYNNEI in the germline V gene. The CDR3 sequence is CASSGQENTIYF. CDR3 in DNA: TGTGCCAGCAGTGGACAGGAGAACACCATATATTTT.

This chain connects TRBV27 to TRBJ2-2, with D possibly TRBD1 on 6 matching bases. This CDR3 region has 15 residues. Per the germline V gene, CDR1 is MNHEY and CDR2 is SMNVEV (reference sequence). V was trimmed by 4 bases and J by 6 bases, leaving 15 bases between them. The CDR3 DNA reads TGTGCCAGCAGTTCCGAGACAGGTCCCGCCGGGGAGCTGTTTTTT. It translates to CASSSETGPAGELFF.

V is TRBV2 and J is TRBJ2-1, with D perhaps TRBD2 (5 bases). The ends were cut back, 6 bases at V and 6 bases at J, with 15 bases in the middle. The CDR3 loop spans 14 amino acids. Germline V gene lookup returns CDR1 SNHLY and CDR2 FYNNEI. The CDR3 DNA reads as TGTGCCAGCAGGAGCCCCATGGCGGGCAATGAGCAGTTCTTC. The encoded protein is CASRSPMAGNEQFF.

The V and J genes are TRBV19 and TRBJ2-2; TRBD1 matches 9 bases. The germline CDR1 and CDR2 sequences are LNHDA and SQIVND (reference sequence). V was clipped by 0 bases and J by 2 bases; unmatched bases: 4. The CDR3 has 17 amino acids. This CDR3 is CASSIDLDRGNTGELFF. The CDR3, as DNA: TGTGCCAGTAGTATAGATCTGGACAGGGGAAACACCGGGGAGCTGTTTTTT.

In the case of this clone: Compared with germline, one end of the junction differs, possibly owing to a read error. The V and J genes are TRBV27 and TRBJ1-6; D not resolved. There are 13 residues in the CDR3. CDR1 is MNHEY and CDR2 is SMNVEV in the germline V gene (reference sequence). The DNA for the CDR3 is TGTGCCAGCAGATTATCGCCCCACAATTCCCTCCACTTT. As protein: CASRLSPHNSLHF.

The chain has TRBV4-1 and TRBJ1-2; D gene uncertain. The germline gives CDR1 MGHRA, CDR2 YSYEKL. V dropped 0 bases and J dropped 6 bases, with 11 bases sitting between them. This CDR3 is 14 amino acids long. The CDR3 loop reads CASSQESPIDGYTF. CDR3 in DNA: TGCGCCAGCAGCCAAGAGAGCCCTATTGATGGCTACACCTTC.

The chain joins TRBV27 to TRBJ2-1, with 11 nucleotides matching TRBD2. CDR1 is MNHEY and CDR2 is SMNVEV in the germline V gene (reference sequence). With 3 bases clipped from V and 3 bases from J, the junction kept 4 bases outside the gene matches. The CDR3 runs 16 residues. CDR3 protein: CASSLTSGMIYNEQFF. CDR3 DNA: TGTGCCAGCAGTTTGACTAGCGGGATGATCTACAATGAGCAGTTCTTC.

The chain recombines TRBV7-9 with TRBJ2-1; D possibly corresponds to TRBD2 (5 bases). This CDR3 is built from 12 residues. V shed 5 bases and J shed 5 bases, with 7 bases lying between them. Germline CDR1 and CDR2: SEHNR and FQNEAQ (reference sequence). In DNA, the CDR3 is TGTGCCAGCAGCGTTAGCGACAATGAGCAGTTCTTC. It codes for CASSVSDNEQFF. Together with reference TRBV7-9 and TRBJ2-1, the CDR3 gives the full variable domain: DTGVSQNPRHKITKRGQNVTFRCDPISEHNRLYWYRQTLGQGPEFLTYFQNEAQLEKSRLLSDRFSAERPKGSFSTLEIQRTEQGDSAMYLCASSVSDNEQFFGPGTRLTVL.

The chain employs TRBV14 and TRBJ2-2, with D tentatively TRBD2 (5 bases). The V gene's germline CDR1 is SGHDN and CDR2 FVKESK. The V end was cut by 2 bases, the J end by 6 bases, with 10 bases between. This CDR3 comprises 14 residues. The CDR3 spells CASSQKSGAGELFF. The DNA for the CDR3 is TGTGCCAGCAGCCAAAAGAGCGGCGCCGGGGAGCTGTTTTTT. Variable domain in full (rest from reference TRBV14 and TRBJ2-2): EAGVTQFPSHSVIEKGQTVTLRCDPISGHDNLYWYRRVMGKEIKFLLHFVKESKQDESGMPNNRFLAERTGGTYSTLKVQPAELEDSGVYFCASSQKSGAGELFFGEGSRLTVL.

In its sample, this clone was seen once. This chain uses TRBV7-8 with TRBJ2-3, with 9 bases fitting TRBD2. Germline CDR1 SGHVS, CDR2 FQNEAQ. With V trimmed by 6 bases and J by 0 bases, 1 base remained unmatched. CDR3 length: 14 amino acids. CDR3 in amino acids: CASRAGGSTDTQYF. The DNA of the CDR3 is TGTGCCAGCAGGGCGGGAGGGAGCACAGATACGCAGTATTTT.

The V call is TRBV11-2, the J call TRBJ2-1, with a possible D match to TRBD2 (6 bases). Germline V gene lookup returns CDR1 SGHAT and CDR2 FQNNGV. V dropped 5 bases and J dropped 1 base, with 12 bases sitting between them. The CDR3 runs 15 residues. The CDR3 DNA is TGTGCCAGCAGCCCCTCCGCGGGGTCCTACAATGAGCAGTTCTTC. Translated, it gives CASSPSAGSYNEQFF. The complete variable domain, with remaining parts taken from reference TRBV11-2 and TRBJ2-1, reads EAGVAQSPRYKIIEKRQSVAFWCNPISGHATLYWYQQILGQGPKLLIQFQNNGVVDDSQLPKDRFSAERLKGVDSTLKIQPAKLEDSAVYLCASSPSAGSYNEQFFGPGTRLTVL.

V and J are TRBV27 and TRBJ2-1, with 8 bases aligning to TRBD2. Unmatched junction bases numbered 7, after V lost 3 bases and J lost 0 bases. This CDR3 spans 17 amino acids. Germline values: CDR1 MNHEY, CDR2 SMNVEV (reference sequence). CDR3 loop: CASSFWNSGNSYNEQFF. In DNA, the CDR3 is TGTGCCAGCAGTTTTTGGAATAGCGGGAACTCCTACAATGAGCAGTTCTTC.